This T cell receptor beta chain was sequenced during a study of blood T cell repertoires in COVID-19. Overall study context: The origin of the acute and convalescent COVID-19 samples was the United States, Italy and Spain. PBMCs, B-cell-depleted T cells, or T cells were the source of the cDNA or gDNA that made up the material.

Using immunoSEQ multiplex PCR, the repertoire was profiled, and TCRdb retains in-frame clones only, with some absent. The sample has about 150,000 clones, about 82% seen once. Trimming removed 2 bases from V and 9 bases from J; junction bases left unmatched: 16. This CDR3 has 16 amino acids. CDR1 is SGHDT, CDR2 YYEEEE, per germline. This chain uses TRBV5-6 with TRBJ1-1; 7 bases line up with TRBD1. Sample: peripheral blood. This sequence was found in a middle-aged woman with active or convalescent COVID-19. CDR3 bases: TGTGCCAGCAGCTTACGACAGGGTCACCCGACCGCCCAAGCTTTCTTT. This gives the protein CASSLRQGHPTAQAFF. Using reference TRBV5-6 and TRBJ1-1 for the parts outside the CDR3, the full variable domain is DAGVTQSPTHLIKTRGQQVTLRCSPKSGHDTVSWYQQALGQGPQFIFQYYEEEERQRGNFPDRFSGHQFPNYSSELNVNALLLGDSALYLCASSLRQGHPTAQAFFGQGTRLTVV.